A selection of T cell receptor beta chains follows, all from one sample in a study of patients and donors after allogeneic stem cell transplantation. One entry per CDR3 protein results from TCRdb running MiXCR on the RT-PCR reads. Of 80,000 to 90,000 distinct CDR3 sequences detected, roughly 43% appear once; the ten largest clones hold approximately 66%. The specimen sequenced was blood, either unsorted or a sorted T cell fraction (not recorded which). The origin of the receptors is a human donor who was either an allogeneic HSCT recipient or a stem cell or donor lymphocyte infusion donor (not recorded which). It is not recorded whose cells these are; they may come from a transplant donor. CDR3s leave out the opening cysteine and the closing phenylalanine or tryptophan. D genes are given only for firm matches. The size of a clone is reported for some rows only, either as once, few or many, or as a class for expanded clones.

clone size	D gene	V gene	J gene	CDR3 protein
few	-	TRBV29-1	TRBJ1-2	SVIAGHPGYT
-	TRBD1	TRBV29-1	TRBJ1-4	SVEKTGTNEKLF
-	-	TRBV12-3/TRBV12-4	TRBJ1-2	ASILSTQGGSNGYT
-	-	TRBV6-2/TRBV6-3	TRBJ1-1	ASMEYGNSFNTEAF
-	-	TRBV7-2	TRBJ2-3	ASGVGSTDTQY
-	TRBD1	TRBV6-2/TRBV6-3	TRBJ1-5	ASTLRDRVPQPQH
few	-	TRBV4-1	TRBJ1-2	ASRKPPRGNYGYT
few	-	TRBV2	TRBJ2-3	ASAGPQASDTQY
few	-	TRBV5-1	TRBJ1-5	AIRTVSNQPQH
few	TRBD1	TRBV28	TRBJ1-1	ASSSRGLNTEAF
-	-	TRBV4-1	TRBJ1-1	ASSQEESYTEAF
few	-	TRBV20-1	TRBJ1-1	SAMLRVTNTEAF
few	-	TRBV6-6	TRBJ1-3	ASSYEGLAGNTIY
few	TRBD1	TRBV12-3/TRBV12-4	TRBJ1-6	ASRTGTGMSPLH
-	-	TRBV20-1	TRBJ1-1	SALLFSGAF
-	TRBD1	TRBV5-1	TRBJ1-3	ASSFEPGQALSGNTIY
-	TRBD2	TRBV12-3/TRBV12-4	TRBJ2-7	ASSPRREGLEQY
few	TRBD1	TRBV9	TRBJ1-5	ASSGTGGNQPQH
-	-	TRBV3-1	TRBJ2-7	ASSQAGIYEQY
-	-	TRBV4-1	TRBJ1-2	ASSPYDRSYGYT
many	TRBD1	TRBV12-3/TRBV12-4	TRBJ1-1	ASRGRQGVAF
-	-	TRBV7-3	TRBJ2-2	ASTVLGNTGELF
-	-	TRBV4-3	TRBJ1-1	ASSQDLGPLRAF
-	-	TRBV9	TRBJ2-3	ASSPTSDTQY
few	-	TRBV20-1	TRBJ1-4	SAMGPQHEKLF
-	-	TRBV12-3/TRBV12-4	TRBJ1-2	ASSYGDYGYT
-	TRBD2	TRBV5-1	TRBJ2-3	ASQLGPSGVLATDTQY
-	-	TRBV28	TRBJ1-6	ASSLKRSPLH
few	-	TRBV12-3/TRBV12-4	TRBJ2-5	ASSGRTQY
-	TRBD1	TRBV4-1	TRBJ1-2	ASSQQALTGGHGYT
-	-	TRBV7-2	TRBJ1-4	ASSLVVGGAWEKLF
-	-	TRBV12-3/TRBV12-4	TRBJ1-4	ASSLRSGTSNEKLF
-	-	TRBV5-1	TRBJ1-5	ASSSEGSDQPQH
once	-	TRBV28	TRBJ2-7	ASTGTLEQY
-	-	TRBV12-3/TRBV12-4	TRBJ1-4	ASSSYWEEKLF
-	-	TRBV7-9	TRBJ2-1	ASRIAEDPYNEQF
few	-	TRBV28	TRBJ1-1	ASSSINGDLEAF
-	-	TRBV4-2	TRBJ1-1	ASSQEVAGGTEAF
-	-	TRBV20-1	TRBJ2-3	SASTDTQY
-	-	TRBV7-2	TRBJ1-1	TSSLGGNMNTEAF
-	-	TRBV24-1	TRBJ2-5	ATSERGFGTQY